The present entry profiles one T cell receptor beta chain with its context. Its specificity is unknown. The data derive from a study of OX40 agonist ivuxolimab in advanced cancers. Study conclusions and caveats: By week 6 at 0.1 to 3.0 mg/kg, blood CD4+ and CD8+ T cells had expanded clonally.

This CDR3 has 14 residues. Trimming took 3 bases from V and 0 from J, leaving 10 bases between them. CDR1 SGDLS and CDR2 YYNGEE come from the germline V gene. Sequencing was performed with immunoSEQ multiplex PCR; in TCRdb, only in-frame clones are kept and a portion is missing. The sample consists of some 2,200 clones, about 80% of them appearing once. This clonotype was obtained from an adult with an advanced solid tumor such as melanoma, head and neck, liver or kidney cancer. The chain combines TRBV9 with TRBJ2-7, with D possibly being TRBD1 or TRBD2 (6 bases each). The sequencing used CD4+ or CD8+ T cells sorted from blood, collected in a trial of the OX40 agonist ivuxolimab. CDR3 bases: TGTGCCAGCAGCGGGAGGGGGAACTCCTACGAGCAGTACTTC. Protein: CASSGRGNSYEQYF.